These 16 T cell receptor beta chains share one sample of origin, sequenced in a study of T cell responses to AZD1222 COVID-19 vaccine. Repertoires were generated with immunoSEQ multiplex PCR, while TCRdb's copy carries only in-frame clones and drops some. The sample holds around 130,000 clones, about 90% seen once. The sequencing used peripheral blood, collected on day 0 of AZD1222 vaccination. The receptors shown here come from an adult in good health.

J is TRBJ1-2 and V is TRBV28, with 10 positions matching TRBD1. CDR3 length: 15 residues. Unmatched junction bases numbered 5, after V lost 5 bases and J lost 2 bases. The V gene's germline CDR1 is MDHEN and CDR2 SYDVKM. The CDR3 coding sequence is TGTGCCAGCAGTAGTCCGGGACAGGGGAACTATGGCTACACCTTC. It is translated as CASSSPGQGNYGYTF.

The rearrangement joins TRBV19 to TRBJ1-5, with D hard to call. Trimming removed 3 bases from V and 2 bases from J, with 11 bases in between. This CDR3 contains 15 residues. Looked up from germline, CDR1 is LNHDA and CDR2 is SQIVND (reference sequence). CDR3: CASSIADRGNQPQHF. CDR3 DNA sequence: TGTGCCAGTAGTATCGCAGATCGGGGCAATCAGCCCCAGCATTTT.

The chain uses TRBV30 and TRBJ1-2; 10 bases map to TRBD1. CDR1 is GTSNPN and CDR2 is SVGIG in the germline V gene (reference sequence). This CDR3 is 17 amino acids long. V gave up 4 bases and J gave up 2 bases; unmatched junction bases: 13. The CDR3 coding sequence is TGTGCCTGGACCCAAAAAAAGGGGACAGGGGCAAACTATGGCTACACCTTC. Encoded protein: CAWTQKKGTGANYGYTF.

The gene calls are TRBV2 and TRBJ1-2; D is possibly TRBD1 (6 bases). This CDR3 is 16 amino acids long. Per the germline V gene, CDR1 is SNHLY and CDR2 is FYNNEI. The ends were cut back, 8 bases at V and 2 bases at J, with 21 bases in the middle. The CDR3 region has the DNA TGTGCCAGCGCGCGCCGGTTACAGGGCGTGAACTATGGCTACACCTTC. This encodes CASARRLQGVNYGYTF.

The CDR3 sequence: CASREGAYGYTF. CDR3 in DNA: TGTGCCAGCAGGGAGGGGGCCTATGGCTACACCTTC. The V and J genes are TRBV6-5 and TRBJ1-2, with 7 bases that match TRBD1. CDR3 size: 12 residues. The germline gives CDR1 MNHEY, CDR2 SVGAGI. V was pared by 6 bases and J by 4 bases, with 2 bases of the junction left unmatched.

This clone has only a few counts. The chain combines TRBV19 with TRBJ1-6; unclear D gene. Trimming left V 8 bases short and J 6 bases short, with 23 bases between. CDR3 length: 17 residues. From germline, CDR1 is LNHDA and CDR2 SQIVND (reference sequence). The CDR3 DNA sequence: TGTGCCAGTGCTGAAGCCCCCTTGGGGTTCGGTAATTCACCCCTCCACTTT. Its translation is CASAEAPLGFGNSPLHF.

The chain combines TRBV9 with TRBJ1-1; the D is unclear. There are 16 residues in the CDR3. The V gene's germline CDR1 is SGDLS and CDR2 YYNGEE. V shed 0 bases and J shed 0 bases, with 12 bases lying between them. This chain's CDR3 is CASSVGGGKMNTEAFF. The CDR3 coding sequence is TGTGCCAGCAGCGTAGGGGGAGGGAAAATGAACACTGAAGCTTTCTTT.

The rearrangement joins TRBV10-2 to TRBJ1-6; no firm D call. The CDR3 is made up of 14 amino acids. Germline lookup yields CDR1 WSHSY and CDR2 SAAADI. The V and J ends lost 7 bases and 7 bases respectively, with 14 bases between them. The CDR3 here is CASTRRTGNSPLHF. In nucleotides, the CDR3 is TGCGCCAGCACCCGCCGGACGGGCAATTCACCCCTCCACTTT.

The CDR3 is CASSPEGVGDEKLFF. In DNA, the CDR3 is TGCGCCAGCAGCCCGGAGGGGGTCGGAGATGAAAAACTGTTTTTT. V is TRBV5-1 and J is TRBJ1-4, with D perhaps matching TRBD1 (6 bases). V was trimmed by 4 bases and J by 6 bases, leaving 16 bases between them. Germline values: CDR1 SGHRS, CDR2 YFSETQ. CDR3 length equals 15 residues.

For the CDR3, the DNA is TGTGCCAGCAGTCAAGACAGGGTCGGTGAAGCTTTCTTT. Its translation: CASSQDRVGEAFF. The rearrangement links TRBV12-3 or TRBV12-4 to TRBJ1-1, with TRBD1 matching 7 bases. V shed 5 bases, J shed 7 bases, and the junction held 7 bases outside the gene matches. The CDR3 is 13 amino acids.

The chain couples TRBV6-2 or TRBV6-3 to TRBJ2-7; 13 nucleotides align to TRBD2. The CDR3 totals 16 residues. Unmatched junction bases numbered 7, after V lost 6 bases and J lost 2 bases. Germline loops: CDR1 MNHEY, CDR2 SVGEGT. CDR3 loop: CASSQGLAGRTYEQYF. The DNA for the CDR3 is TGTGCCAGCAGCCAGGGACTAGCGGGAAGGACCTACGAGCAGTACTTC.

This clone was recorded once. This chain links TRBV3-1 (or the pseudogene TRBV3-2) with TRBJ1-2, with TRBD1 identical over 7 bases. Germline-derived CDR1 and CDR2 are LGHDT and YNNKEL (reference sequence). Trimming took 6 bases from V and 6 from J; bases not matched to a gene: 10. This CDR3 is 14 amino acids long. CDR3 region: CASSQTGRRDGYTF. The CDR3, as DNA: TGTGCCAGCAGTCAGACAGGGCGGAGGGATGGCTACACCTTC.

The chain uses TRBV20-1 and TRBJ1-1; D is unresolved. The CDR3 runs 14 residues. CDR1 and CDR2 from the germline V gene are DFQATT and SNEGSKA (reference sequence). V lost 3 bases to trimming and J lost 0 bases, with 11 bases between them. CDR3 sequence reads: CSASPPAVNTEAFF. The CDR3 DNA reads TGCAGTGCTAGTCCTCCAGCCGTGAACACTGAAGCTTTCTTT.

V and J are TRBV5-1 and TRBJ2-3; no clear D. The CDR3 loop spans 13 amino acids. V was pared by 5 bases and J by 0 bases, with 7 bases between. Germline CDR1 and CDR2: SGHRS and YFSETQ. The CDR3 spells CASRSPSTDTQYF. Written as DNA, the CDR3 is TGCGCCAGCAGATCACCAAGCACAGATACGCAGTATTTT. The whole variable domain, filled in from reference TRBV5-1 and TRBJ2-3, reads KAGVTQTPRYLIKTRGQQVTLSCSPISGHRSVSWYQQTPGQGLQFLFEYFSETQRNKGNFPGRFSGRQFSNSRSEMNVSTLELGDSALYLCASRSPSTDTQYFGPGTRLTVL.

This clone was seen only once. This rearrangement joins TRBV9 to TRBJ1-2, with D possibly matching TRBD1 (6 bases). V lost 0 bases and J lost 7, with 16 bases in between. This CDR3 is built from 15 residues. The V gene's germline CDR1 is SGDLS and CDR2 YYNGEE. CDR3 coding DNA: TGTGCCAGCAGCGTAGGCTCCACAGGGTGGAGTGGCTACACCTTC. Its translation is CASSVGSTGWSGYTF.

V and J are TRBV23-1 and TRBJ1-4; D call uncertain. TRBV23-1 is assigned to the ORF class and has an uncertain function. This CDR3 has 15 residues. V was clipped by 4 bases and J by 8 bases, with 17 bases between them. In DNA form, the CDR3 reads TGCGCCAGCAGTCCTTGGAAATGGGTGAACGAAAAACTGTTTTTT. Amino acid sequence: CASSPWKWVNEKLFF.